This T cell receptor (beta chain) was identified in a study of blood T cell repertoires in COVID-19 (dated by TCRdb to the early 2020s). Regarding the study in general: Samples covering the acute and convalescent phases of COVID-19 were provided by collaborators in the United States, Italy and Spain. The repertoires were released in a freely available public database meant as a resource for research on the immune response to SARS-CoV-2. A de-identified subject ID, COVID-19 status, age in years and sex were almost always included in the sample metadata. Samples came from the ongoing ImmuneRACE study (first 160 participants) plus 1,254 subjects from 6 global collaborators. The prospective study material was composed of cDNA or gDNA derived from T cells, B-cell-depleted T cells, or PBMCs. Where HLA class I and class II types were available, the types were taken from metadata supplied by the sample provider, not from assay-based typing. Subjects who had been exposed to COVID-19, were actively infected with it, or had recovered from it provided the deeply sampled blood TCRbeta repertoires that made up the dataset.

This clone was observed once. What this receptor recognizes is not known. No qualities accompany the bases; no much larger clone lies one base away. Whole blood was collected in K2EDTA tubes by collaborating institutions according to the institutions' own protocols. For TCRbeta analysis, collaborators shipped samples in one of three forms: frozen whole blood, isolated PBMCs, or DNA extracted from either of those sample types. V trim: 6 bases; J trim: 2 bases; unmatched bases: 6. The germline V gene (reference sequence) provides CDR1 PRHDT and CDR2 FYEKMQ. From its cysteine to its phenylalanine, the CDR3 spans 14 amino acids. The read is trimmed to its CDR3 DNA, 42 bases read in frame from base 1. Broader findings and caveats from the paper: How much clinical and demographic metadata was included differed by source and by participant, and the metadata was provided uncurated.

The immunoSEQ Assay, a bias-controlled multiplex PCR, was used to amplify TCRbeta CDR3 regions from genomic DNA. The authors' pipeline ran thus. The number of nucleated cells in each sample was estimated by amplification of reference gene primers within the assay. Sequence reads were collapsed and filtered to measure the absolute abundance of every unique TCRbeta CDR3 rearrangement. For each sample, productive Simpson clonality was calculated as the square root of Simpson's diversity index over productive rearrangements. TCRdb re-hosts the immuneACCESS table, in-frame sequences only. Its copies lack some clones; in the studies checked, an unresolved V gene accounts for under half of them, and the cause for the rest is not known. V and J calls and clone size come straight from that table; D and trimming were deduced from the DNA. The sample table contains about 83,000 clones; only one count was recorded for around 88% of them. The top ten clones comprise more than 4.5% of the sample.

The clonotype comes from a man aged 55 to 70 with acute or convalescent COVID-19. Recombination joined TRBV13 with TRBJ1-1; TRBD1 aligns with 7 central bases. Sample: peripheral blood. The CDR3 reads as follows: CASSQGQENTEAFF. The DNA is as follows: TGTGCCAGCAGTCAAGGACAGGAAAACACTGAAGCTTTCTTT. Reference TRBV13 and TRBJ1-1 proteins supply the regions before and after the CDR3; the full variable domain is: AAGVIQSPRHLIKEKRETATLKCYPIPRHDTVYWYQQGPGQDPQFLISFYEKMQSDKGSIPDRFSAQQFSDYHSELNMSSLELGDSALYFCASSQGQENTEAFFGQGTRLTVV.